What follows is one TCR beta chain and its context. Its antigen is still unknown. Germline-derived CDR1 and CDR2 are SNHLY and FYNNEI. With 2 bases clipped from V and 5 bases from J, the junction kept 2 bases outside the gene matches. This CDR3 spans 13 amino acids. The record originates from a study of CD8+CD57+ T cells in acquired aplastic anemia. Broader study findings: With respect to CD8+ Simpson's diversity, patients and controls did not differ significantly.

Whoever was chosen for sequencing had shown CD8+CD57+ cell expansion by flow cytometry. Every one of the patients had aplastic anemia (severe, acquired). At the time of blood sampling, patients had not yet received any therapy. The TCR beta profiling, which covered VDJ combination and CDR3 sequence, was carried out using genomic DNA as the template. TCRdb re-analysed the reads in MiXCR, keeping a single row per CDR3 protein. Of approximately 130,000 distinct CDR3 sequences listed, roughly 55% were seen once; the top ten hold roughly 30%. The chain uses TRBV2 and TRBJ2-7, with 8 bases lining up with TRBD2. This clonotype was obtained from a human donor with aplastic anemia. Sequencing was done on a sample of sorted CD4+, CD8+, or CD8+CD57+ T cells (not recorded which) from PBMCs. The CDR3: CASSEREGNEQYF. The CDR3 DNA is TGTGCCAGCAGTGAACGGGAGGGAAACGAGCAGTACTTC.